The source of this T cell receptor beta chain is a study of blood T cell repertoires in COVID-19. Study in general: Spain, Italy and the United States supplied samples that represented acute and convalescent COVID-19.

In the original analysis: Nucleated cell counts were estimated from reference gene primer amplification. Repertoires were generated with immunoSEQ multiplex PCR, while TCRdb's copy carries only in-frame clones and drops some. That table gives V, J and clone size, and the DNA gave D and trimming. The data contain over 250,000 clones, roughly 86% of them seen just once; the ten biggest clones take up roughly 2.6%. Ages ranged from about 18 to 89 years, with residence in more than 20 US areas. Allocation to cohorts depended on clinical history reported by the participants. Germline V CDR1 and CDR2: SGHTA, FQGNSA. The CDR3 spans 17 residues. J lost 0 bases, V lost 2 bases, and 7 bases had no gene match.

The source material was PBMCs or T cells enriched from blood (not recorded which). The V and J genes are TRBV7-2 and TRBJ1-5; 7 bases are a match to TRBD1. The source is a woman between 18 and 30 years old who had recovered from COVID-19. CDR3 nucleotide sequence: TGTGCCAGCAGCTTACGTACCAGGGGGTTTAGCAATCAGCCCCAGCATTTT. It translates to CASSLRTRGFSNQPQHF.